This TCR beta chain derives from a study of Graves' ophthalmopathy and Graves' hyperthyroidism. Study-wide results and caveats: The model predicted progression of ophthalmopathy with a sensitivity of just over 70%, and its specificity was about 76%. Sensitivity of about 91% and specificity of less than 82% were achieved when a 13-signature model separated ophthalmopathy from stable hyperthyroidism.

V gave up 4 bases and J gave up 5 bases; unmatched junction bases: 9. Per the germline V gene, CDR1 is SNHLY and CDR2 is FYNNEI. The CDR3 loop spans 16 amino acids. Note on this clonotype: The antigen is undetermined.

TCR beta CDR3 amplification used RNA transcripts. RT-PCR was first run with HTBI primers, then multiplex PCR in a second round. TCRdb independently ran MiXCR on the multiplex PCR reads; one entry per CDR3 protein. The sample holds some 520,000 distinct CDR3 sequences, approximately 14% seen once. Excluded: other autoimmune disease, uncontrolled infection, pregnancy or lactation. What supplied the PBMCs was more than 7.5 ml of fresh peripheral blood. The sequenced material came from blood. This chain connects TRBV2 to TRBJ2-2; 8 positions agree with TRBD1. The receptor was isolated from a woman in her 30s with Graves' ophthalmopathy. For the CDR3, the DNA is TGTGCCAGCAGTGGGAGGCAGGGGGCAGGGACCGGGGAGCTGTTTTTT. Translating gives CASSGRQGAGTGELFF.